Below, 26 T cell receptor beta chains from the same sample are listed, as sequenced in a study of chemoradiotherapy in HPV16-positive cancers. The protocol was immunoSEQ multiplex PCR, while the TCRdb copy is restricted to in-frame clones and leaves out a portion. Of 20,000 to 25,000 clones in the sample, about 90% were seen once. The specimen comprised blood, sampled from a patient who underwent chemoradiotherapy. The origin of the receptors is a human donor with HPV-associated anogenital cancer.

This chain connects TRBV2 to TRBJ2-3, with 12 positions matching TRBD2. This CDR3 has 14 residues. From germline, CDR1 is SNHLY and CDR2 FYNNEI. With 9 bases clipped from V and 4 bases from J, the junction kept 5 bases outside the gene matches. The CDR3 DNA reads TGTGCCAGGAGAGGACTAGCGGGATCAGATACGCAGTATTTT. This encodes CARRGLAGSDTQYF.

This clone was recorded a few times. The V call is TRBV5-5, the J call TRBJ2-7; 16 nucleotides agree with TRBD2. From germline, CDR1 is SGHKS and CDR2 YYEKEE (reference sequence). The junction had 13 bases not matched to a gene; V was cut back by 5 bases and J by 2 bases. The CDR3 loop spans 19 amino acids. Here the CDR3 reads CASRRSTGTSGRAAYEQYF. The CDR3 bases are TGTGCCAGCAGGCGATCCACCGGGACTAGCGGGAGGGCCGCCTACGAGCAGTACTTC. The variable domain in full, completed from reference TRBV5-5 and TRBJ2-7, reads DAGVTQSPTHLIKTRGQQVTLRCSPISGHKSVSWYQQVLGQGPQFIFQYYEKEERGRGNFPDRFSARQFPNYSSELNVNALLLGDSALYLCASRRSTGTSGRAAYEQYFGPGTRLTVT.

The chain couples TRBV6-1 to TRBJ1-5, with 7 bases aligning to TRBD1. Losses at the gene ends were 5 bases for V and 6 bases for J; bases not matched to a gene: 10. The germline gives CDR1 MNHNS, CDR2 SASEGT. The CDR3 is made up of 15 amino acids. The CDR3 nucleotides read TGTGCCAGCAGTCAGTCTCAGGGGGGAAGTCAGCCCCAGCATTTT. This codes for CASSQSQGGSQPQHF.

This chain joins TRBV11-1 and TRBJ2-7; TRBD1 agrees at 9 bases. J was trimmed by 4 bases and V by 5 bases; bases with no gene match: 6. The CDR3 is 14 residues long. Germline V gene lookup returns CDR1 SGHAT and CDR2 FQDESV (reference sequence). The CDR3 bases are TGTGCCAGCAGCCCCCTGACAGGGGGATACGAGCAGTACTTC. It yields the protein CASSPLTGGYEQYF.

The chain employs TRBV19 and TRBJ2-7; 14 bases agree with TRBD2. V lost 4 bases to trimming and J lost 4 bases; unmatched junction nucleotides: 9. Looked up from germline, CDR1 is LNHDA and CDR2 is SQIVND (reference sequence). This CDR3 spans 17 amino acids. As DNA, the CDR3 is TGTGCCAGTAGTAACCTCGGGACTAGCGGGAGCAGGTACGAGCAGTACTTC. As protein: CASSNLGTSGSRYEQYF.

This clone occurred once. J is TRBJ1-5 and V is TRBV18; 8 bases fit TRBD1. V gave up 6 bases and J gave up 7 bases; unmatched junction bases: 5. The germline V gene encodes CDR1 KGHSH and CDR2 LQKENI. The length of the CDR3 is 13 residues. The CDR3 DNA sequence: TGTGCCAGCTCCGGACAGGGTGGACAGCCCCAGCATTTT. Its protein product is CASSGQGGQPQHF.

This clone was found a few times. J is TRBJ1-2 and V is TRBV6-5, with 7 positions matching TRBD1. In germline, CDR1 is MNHEY, CDR2 SVGAGI. With 7 bases clipped from V and 5 bases from J, the junction kept 10 bases outside the gene matches. This CDR3 contains 14 residues. The CDR3 region has the DNA TGTGCCAGCACCCATGGGCAGGGGGGGTATGGCTACACCTTC. Encoded protein: CASTHGQGGYGYTF.

In this sample, this clone turned up once. A junction boundary mismatches the germline segment, possibly from a read error. The genes are TRBV7-7 and TRBJ2-5; 8 bases are a match to TRBD1. CDR3 length: 15 residues. Per germline, CDR1 SSHAT and CDR2 FNYEAQ (reference sequence). DNA of the CDR3: TGTGCTAGCAGCTTAGGCCGACAGGGGTGGGAGACCCAGTACTTC. Translation gives CASSLGRQGWETQYF.

CDR3 DNA sequence: TGTGCCAGCAGCCAAGATCCCCCGGGGCGAAACCTAAATTATGGCTACACCTTC. It is translated as CASSQDPPGRNLNYGYTF. The rearrangement links TRBV14 to TRBJ1-2; a possible D gene is TRBD1 (5 bases). Trimming pared 0 bases from V and 5 bases from J, leaving 22 bases between. Germline V CDR1 and CDR2: SGHDN, FVKESK. CDR3 length: 18 amino acids.

This chain joins TRBV9 and TRBJ2-1; D remains ambiguous. Germline lookup yields CDR1 SGDLS and CDR2 YYNGEE. The ends were cut back, 4 bases at V and 2 bases at J, with 16 bases in the middle. The CDR3 contains 16 residues. CDR3 region: CASSPPARSAYNEQFF. The CDR3 region has the DNA TGTGCCAGCAGCCCCCCAGCGAGGTCTGCCTACAATGAGCAGTTCTTC.

With regard to this clone: The same CDR3 arises from other DNA sequences in this sample as well. This CDR3 reads CAWSLQGARSGYTF. Here the CDR3 DNA reads TGTGCCTGGAGCTTACAGGGGGCGAGGAGTGGCTACACCTTC. V and J are TRBV30 and TRBJ1-2; TRBD1 agrees at 9 bases. The CDR3 is 14 amino acids. The germline V gene encodes CDR1 GTSNPN and CDR2 SVGIG (reference sequence). With V trimmed by 3 bases and J by 7 bases, 9 bases remained unmatched.

The chain joins TRBV27 to TRBJ2-1; D might be TRBD1 (6 bases). This CDR3 spans 15 amino acids. CDR1 MNHEY and CDR2 SMNVEV come from the germline V gene (reference sequence). Trimming stripped 1 base from V and 9 bases from J, with 16 bases between. CDR3 in DNA: TGTGCCAGCAGTTTATATCAACAGGGTCCGGCTGAGCAGTTCTTC. Translated: CASSLYQQGPAEQFF.

The rearrangement joins TRBV4-1 to TRBJ2-3, with 7 bases lining up with TRBD2. The CDR3 is made up of 15 amino acids. Germline V gives CDR1 MGHRA, CDR2 YSYEKL. Trimming took 4 bases from V and 6 from J; bases not matched to a gene: 10. The CDR3 sequence is CASSPLLARRDTQYF. CDR3 DNA sequence: TGCGCCAGCAGCCCGTTACTAGCGAGGAGGGATACGCAGTATTTT.

By proportion, this clone is large. The chain uses TRBV4-3 and TRBJ2-6, with 10 bases fitting TRBD1. CDR1 and CDR2 from the germline V gene are LGHNA and YSLEER. With V trimmed by 4 bases and J by 0 bases, 0 bases remained unmatched. The CDR3 spans 16 residues. CDR3 DNA: TGCGCCAGCAGCCGGACAGGGGGCTCTGGGGCCAACGTCCTGACTTTC. Its translation is CASSRTGGSGANVLTF.

This chain links TRBV2 with TRBJ1-1, with TRBD1 identical over 7 bases. The ends lost 6 bases at V and 3 bases at J; junction bases unmatched: 7. Germline CDR1 is SNHLY and CDR2 is FYNNEI. This CDR3 comprises 14 residues. Here the CDR3 DNA reads TGTGCCAGCAGACCCCAGGGGGTTGACACTGAAGCTTTCTTT. This gives the protein CASRPQGVDTEAFF.

V and J are TRBV5-6 and TRBJ2-7, with 8 positions matching TRBD2. The CDR3 sequence is 14 residues long. V shed 4 bases, J shed 2 bases, and the junction held 5 bases outside the gene matches. Germline V gene lookup returns CDR1 SGHDT and CDR2 YYEEEE. CDR3 sequence: CASSISGGAYEQYF. CDR3 DNA sequence: TGTGCCAGCAGCATCAGCGGGGGAGCCTACGAGCAGTACTTC. Filled out from reference TRBV5-6 and TRBJ2-7, the complete variable domain reads DAGVTQSPTHLIKTRGQQVTLRCSPKSGHDTVSWYQQALGQGPQFIFQYYEEEERQRGNFPDRFSGHQFPNYSSELNVNALLLGDSALYLCASSISGGAYEQYFGPGTRLTVT.

CDR3 bases: TGTGCCAGCAGCCCCTTAGGGGGAGACGAGCAGTACTTC. Its translation is CASSPLGGDEQYF. The chain links TRBV11-3 to TRBJ2-7, with TRBD1 as a possible D gene (6 bases). Germline-derived CDR1 and CDR2 are SGHNT and YENEEA. V was pared by 5 bases and J by 5 bases, with 13 bases between. CDR3 size: 13 residues.

The chain recombines TRBV9 with TRBJ2-3; TRBD1 matches 9 bases. CDR1 and CDR2 from the germline V gene are SGDLS and YYNGEE. V shed 3 bases, J shed 4 bases, and the junction held 3 bases outside the gene matches. This CDR3 contains 14 residues. The CDR3 nucleotides are TGTGCCAGCAGCGCACAGGGGGCTTCAGATACGCAGTATTTT. Translation gives CASSAQGASDTQYF.

This clone was seen only once. The chain links TRBV19 to TRBJ2-6; D is unclear. This CDR3 is built from 15 residues. V was cut by 2 bases and J by 8 bases, with 13 bases left in between. CDR1 is LNHDA and CDR2 is SQIVND in the germline V gene (reference sequence). The CDR3 here is CASSIKIGNPNVLTF. The DNA for the CDR3 is TGTGCCAGTAGTATAAAGATTGGGAATCCCAACGTCCTGACTTTC.

The gene calls are TRBV10-3 and TRBJ2-1, with 9 bases fitting TRBD1. Germline V CDR1 and CDR2: ENHRY, SYGVKD. The CDR3 runs to 14 residues. V dropped 8 bases and J dropped 6; count of bases not matched to a gene: 8. CDR3 amino acids: CAIRDREHSNEQFF. CDR3 coding DNA: TGTGCCATCCGGGACAGGGAACACAGCAATGAGCAGTTCTTC.

The rearrangement joins TRBV5-4 to TRBJ2-7, with D possibly being TRBD2 (6 bases). This CDR3 is built from 15 residues. Germline CDR1 is SGHNT and CDR2 is YYREEE (reference sequence). Trimming took off 4 bases at V and 3 bases at J, with 17 bases between the two ends. The CDR3 coding sequence is TGTGCCAGCAGCCCGGGCAGGAGGGAATACTACGAGCAGTACTTC. The encoded protein is CASSPGRREYYEQYF.

This CDR3 reads CASSSRQGAFYGYTF. The CDR3 DNA is TGTGCCAGCAGCTCGAGACAGGGGGCTTTCTATGGCTACACCTTC. The chain is built from TRBV5-6 and TRBJ1-2, with 10 nucleotides matching TRBD1. With V trimmed by 3 bases and J by 4 bases, 6 bases remained unmatched. The CDR3 extends over 15 amino acids. CDR1 and CDR2 from the germline V gene are SGHDT and YYEEEE.

J is TRBJ2-1 and V is TRBV9; perhaps TRBD1 as D (6 bases). Trimming removed 4 bases from V and 3 bases from J, with 14 bases in between. The germline gives CDR1 SGDLS, CDR2 YYNGEE. The CDR3 has 15 residues. The CDR3 sequence is CASSTQGTLYNEQFF. The CDR3 DNA reads TGTGCCAGCAGCACGCAGGGGACCCTCTACAATGAGCAGTTCTTC.

A few counts support this clone. In DNA, the CDR3 is TGCGCCAGCAGCCCGGAACGACAGCGAACTAACTATGGCTACACCTTC. Translated: CASSPERQRTNYGYTF. J is TRBJ1-2 and V is TRBV5-1, with a possible D match to TRBD1 (5 bases). Germline-derived CDR1 and CDR2 are SGHRS and YFSETQ. CDR3 length equals 16 residues. Trimming pared 4 bases from V and 0 bases from J, leaving 16 bases between.

This sequence joins TRBV5-1 and TRBJ2-2; tentative D call: TRBD2 (6 bases). The V gene's germline CDR1 is SGHRS and CDR2 YFSETQ. Trimming shortened V by 2 bases and J by 1 base, and 12 bases separated the two germline ends. This CDR3 spans 16 amino acids. The CDR3 region is CASSFFGGENTGELFF. The CDR3 coding sequence is TGCGCCAGCAGCTTTTTCGGAGGGGAGAACACCGGGGAGCTGTTTTTT. Together with reference TRBV5-1 and TRBJ2-2, the CDR3 gives the full variable domain: KAGVTQTPRYLIKTRGQQVTLSCSPISGHRSVSWYQQTPGQGLQFLFEYFSETQRNKGNFPGRFSGRQFSNSRSEMNVSTLELGDSALYLCASSFFGGENTGELFFGEGSRLTVL.

This clone was seen more than once but under ten times. The chain has TRBV5-5 and TRBJ2-5, with D hard to call. The CDR3 covers 17 residues. Trimming pared 1 base from V and 2 bases from J, leaving 18 bases between. Germline-derived CDR1 and CDR2 are SGHKS and YYEKEE (reference sequence). CDR3 in DNA: TGTGCCAGCAGCTTGTCCTTAGACTCCCGAGGACAAGAGACCCAGTACTTC. Protein sequence: CASSLSLDSRGQETQYF.